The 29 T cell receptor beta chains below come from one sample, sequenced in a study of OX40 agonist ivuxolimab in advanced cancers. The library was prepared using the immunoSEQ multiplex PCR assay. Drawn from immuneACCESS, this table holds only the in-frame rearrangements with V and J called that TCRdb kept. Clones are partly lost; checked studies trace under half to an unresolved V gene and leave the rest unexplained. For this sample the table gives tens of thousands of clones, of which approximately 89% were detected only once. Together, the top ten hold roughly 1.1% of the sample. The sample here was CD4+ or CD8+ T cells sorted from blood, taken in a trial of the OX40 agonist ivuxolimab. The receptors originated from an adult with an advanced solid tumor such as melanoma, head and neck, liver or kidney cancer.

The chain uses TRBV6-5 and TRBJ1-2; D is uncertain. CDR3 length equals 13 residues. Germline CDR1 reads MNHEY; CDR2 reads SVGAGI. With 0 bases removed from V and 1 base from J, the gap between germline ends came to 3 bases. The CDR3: CASSYSGNYGYTF. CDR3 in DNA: TGTGCCAGCAGTTACTCGGGTAACTATGGCTACACCTTC.

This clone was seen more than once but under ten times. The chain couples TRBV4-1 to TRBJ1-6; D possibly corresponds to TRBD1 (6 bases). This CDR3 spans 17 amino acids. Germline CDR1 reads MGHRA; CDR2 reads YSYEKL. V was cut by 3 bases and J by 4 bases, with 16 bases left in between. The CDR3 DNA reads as TGCGCCAGCAGCCAGAATCCCTACGGACAGTATAATTCACCCCTCCACTTT. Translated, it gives CASSQNPYGQYNSPLHF.

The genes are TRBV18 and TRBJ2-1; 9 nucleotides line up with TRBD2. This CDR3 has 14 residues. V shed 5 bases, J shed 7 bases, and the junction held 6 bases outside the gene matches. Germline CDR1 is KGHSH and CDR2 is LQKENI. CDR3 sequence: CASSSLAGRNEQFF. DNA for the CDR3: TGTGCCAGCTCAAGTCTAGCGGGAAGAAATGAGCAGTTCTTC.

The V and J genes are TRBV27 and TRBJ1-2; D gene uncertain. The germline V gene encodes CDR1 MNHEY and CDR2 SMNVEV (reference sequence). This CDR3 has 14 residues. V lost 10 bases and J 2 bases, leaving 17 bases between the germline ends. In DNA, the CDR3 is TGTGCCACAAAAAGAGACGGAACGAACTATGGCTACACCTTC. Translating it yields CATKRDGTNYGYTF.

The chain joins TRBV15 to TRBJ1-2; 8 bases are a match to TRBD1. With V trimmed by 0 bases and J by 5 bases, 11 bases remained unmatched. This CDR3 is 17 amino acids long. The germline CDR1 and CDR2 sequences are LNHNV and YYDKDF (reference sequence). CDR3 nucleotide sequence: TGTGCCACCAGCAGAGATACGGCGGACAGGGTAATTTATGGCTACACCTTC. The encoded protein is CATSRDTADRVIYGYTF.

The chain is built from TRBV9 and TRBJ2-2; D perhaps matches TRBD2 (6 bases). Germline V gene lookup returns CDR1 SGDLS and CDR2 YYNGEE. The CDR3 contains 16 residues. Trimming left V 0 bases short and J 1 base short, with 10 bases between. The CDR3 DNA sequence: TGTGCCAGCAGCGTAGAAGGGACTCTGAACACCGGGGAGCTGTTTTTT. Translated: CASSVEGTLNTGELFF.

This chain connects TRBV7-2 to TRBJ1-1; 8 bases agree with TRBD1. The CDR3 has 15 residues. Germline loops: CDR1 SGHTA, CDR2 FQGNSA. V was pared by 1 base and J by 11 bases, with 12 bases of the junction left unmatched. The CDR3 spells CASSLERQGALGAFF. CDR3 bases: TGTGCCAGCAGCTTAGAGAGGCAGGGGGCGCTCGGGGCTTTCTTT. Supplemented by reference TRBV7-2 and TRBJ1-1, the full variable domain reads GAGVSQSPSNKVTEKGKDVELRCDPISGHTALYWYRQSLGQGLEFLIYFQGNSAPDKSGLPSDRFSAERTGGSVSTLTIQRTQQEDSAVYLCASSLERQGALGAFFGQGTRLTVV.

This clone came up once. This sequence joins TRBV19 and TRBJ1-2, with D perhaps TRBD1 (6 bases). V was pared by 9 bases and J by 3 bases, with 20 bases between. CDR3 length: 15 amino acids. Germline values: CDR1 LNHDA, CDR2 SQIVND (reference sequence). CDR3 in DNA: TGTGCCAGCCAAACGGTAGACAGGCACGACTATGGCTACACCTTC. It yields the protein CASQTVDRHDYGYTF.

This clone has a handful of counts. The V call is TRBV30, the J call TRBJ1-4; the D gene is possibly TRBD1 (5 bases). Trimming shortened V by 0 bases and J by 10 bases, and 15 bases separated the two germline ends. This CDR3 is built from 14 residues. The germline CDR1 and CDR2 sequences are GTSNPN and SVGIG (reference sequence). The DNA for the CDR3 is TGTGCCTGGAGTGTAGACAGACTCATTGGAAAACTGTTTTTT. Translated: CAWSVDRLIGKLFF.

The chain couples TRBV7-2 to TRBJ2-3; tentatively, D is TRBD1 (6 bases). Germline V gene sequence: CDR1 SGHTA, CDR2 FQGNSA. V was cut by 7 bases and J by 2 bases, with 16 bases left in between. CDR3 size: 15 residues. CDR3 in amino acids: CASKNYGTSTDTQYF. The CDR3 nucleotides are TGTGCCAGCAAGAATTACGGGACATCCACAGATACGCAGTATTTT.

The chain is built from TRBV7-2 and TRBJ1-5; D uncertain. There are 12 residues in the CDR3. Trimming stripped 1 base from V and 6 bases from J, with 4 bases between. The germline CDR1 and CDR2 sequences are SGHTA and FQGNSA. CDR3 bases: TGTGCCAGCAGCTTAGGTCGTCAGCCCCAGCATTTT. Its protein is CASSLGRQPQHF.

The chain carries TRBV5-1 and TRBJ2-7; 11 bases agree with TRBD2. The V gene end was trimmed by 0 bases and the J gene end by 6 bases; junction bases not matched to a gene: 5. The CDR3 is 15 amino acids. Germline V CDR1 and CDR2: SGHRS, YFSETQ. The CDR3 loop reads CASSLGVAGGFEQYF. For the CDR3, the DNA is TGCGCCAGCAGCTTGGGGGTAGCGGGAGGGTTCGAGCAGTACTTC.

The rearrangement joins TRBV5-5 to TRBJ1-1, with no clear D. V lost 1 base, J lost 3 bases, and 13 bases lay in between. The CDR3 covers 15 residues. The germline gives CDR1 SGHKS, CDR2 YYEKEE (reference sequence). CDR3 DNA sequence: TGTGCCAGCAGCTTGATGGGTTCTGGGGACACTGAAGCTTTCTTT. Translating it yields CASSLMGSGDTEAFF. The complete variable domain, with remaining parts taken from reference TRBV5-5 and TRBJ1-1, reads DAGVTQSPTHLIKTRGQQVTLRCSPISGHKSVSWYQQVLGQGPQFIFQYYEKEERGRGNFPDRFSARQFPNYSSELNVNALLLGDSALYLCASSLMGSGDTEAFFGQGTRLTVV.

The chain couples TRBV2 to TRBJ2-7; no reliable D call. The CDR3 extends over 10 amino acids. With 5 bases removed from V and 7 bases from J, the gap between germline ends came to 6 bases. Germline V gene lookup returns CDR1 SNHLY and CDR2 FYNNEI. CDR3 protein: CASSIGEQYF. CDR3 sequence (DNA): TGTGCCAGCAGTATAGGGGAGCAGTACTTC. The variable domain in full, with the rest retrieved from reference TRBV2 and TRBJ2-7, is EPEVTQTPSHQVTQMGQEVILRCVPISNHLYFYWYRQILGQKVEFLVSFYNNEISEKSEIFDDQFSVERPDGSNFTLKIRSTKLEDSAMYFCASSIGEQYFGPGTRLTVT.

CDR3 residues: CASSGGRAGEQFF. CDR3 DNA: TGTGCCAGTAGTGGCGGGAGGGCCGGGGAGCAGTTCTTC. The rearrangement joins TRBV19 to TRBJ2-1; 9 bases fit TRBD2. The CDR3 contains 13 residues. Germline CDR1 reads LNHDA; CDR2 reads SQIVND (reference sequence). The V gene end was trimmed by 5 bases and the J gene end by 10 bases; junction bases not matched to a gene: 6. Looking up the rest from reference TRBV19 and TRBJ2-1 gives the full variable domain: DGGITQSPKYLFRKEGQNVTLSCEQNLNHDAMYWYRQDPGQGLRLIYYSQIVNDFQKGDIAEGYSVSREKKESFPLTVTSAQKNPTAFYLCASSGGRAGEQFFGPGTRLTVL.

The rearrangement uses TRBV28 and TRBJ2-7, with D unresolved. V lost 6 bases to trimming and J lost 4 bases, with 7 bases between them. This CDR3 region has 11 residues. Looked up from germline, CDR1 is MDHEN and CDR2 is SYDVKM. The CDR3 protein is CASSLWYEQYF. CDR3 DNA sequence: TGTGCCAGCAGCCTTTGGTACGAGCAGTACTTC. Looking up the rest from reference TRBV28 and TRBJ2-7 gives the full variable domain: DVKVTQSSRYLVKRTGEKVFLECVQDMDHENMFWYRQDPGLGLRLIYFSYDVKMKEKGDIPEGYSVSREKKERFSLILESASTNQTSMYLCASSLWYEQYFGPGTRLTVT.

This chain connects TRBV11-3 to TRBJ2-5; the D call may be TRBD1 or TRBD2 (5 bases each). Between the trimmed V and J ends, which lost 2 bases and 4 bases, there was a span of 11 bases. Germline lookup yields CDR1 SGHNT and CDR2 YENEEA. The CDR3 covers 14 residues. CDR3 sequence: CASSLFRGAETQYF. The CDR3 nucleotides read TGTGCCAGCAGCTTATTTCGGGGCGCAGAGACCCAGTACTTC. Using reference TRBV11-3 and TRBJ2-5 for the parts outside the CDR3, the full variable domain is EAGVVQSPRYKIIEKKQPVAFWCNPISGHNTLYWYLQNLGQGPELLIRYENEEAVDDSQLPKDRFSAERLKGVDSTLKIQPAELGDSAVYLCASSLFRGAETQYFGPGTRLLVL.

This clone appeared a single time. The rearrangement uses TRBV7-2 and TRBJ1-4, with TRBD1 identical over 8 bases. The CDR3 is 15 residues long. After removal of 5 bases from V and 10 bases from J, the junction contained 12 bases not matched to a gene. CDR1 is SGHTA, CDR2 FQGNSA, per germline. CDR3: CASSLQGQGLTKLFF. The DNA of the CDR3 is TGTGCCAGCAGCCTACAAGGACAGGGCCTGACAAAACTGTTTTTT.

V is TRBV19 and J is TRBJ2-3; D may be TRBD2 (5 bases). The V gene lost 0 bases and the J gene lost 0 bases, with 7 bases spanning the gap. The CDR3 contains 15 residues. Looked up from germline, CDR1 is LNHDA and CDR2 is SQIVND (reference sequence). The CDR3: CASSIEGGSTDTQYF. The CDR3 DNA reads TGTGCCAGTAGTATAGAGGGCGGGAGCACAGATACGCAGTATTTT.

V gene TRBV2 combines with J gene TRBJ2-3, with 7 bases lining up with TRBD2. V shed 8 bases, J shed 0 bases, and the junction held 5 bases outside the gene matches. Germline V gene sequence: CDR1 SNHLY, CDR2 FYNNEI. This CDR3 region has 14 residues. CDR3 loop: CASGGDASTDTQYF. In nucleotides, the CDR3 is TGTGCCAGCGGGGGGGATGCGAGCACAGATACGCAGTATTTT.

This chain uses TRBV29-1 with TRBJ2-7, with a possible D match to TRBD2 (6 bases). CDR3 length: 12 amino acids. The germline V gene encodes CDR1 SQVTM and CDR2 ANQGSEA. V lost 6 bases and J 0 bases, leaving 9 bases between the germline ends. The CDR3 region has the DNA TGCAGCGTGGCGGGGTTCTCCTACGAGCAGTACTTC. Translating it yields CSVAGFSYEQYF.

CDR3 nucleotides: TGTGCCAGCAGTTTATTTCAGACAGATAACTATGGCTACACCTTC. This translates into CASSLFQTDNYGYTF. The V gene is TRBV28, the J gene TRBJ1-2; the D gene is possibly TRBD1 (5 bases). The CDR3 loop spans 15 amino acids. V lost 1 base and J lost 1, with 10 bases in between. CDR1 MDHEN and CDR2 SYDVKM come from the germline V gene.

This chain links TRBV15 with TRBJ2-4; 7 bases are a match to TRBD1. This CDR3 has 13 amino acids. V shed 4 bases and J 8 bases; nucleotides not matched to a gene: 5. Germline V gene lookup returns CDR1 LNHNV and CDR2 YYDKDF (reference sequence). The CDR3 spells CATSTNRGDIQYF. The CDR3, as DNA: TGTGCCACCAGCACAAACAGGGGTGACATTCAGTACTTC.

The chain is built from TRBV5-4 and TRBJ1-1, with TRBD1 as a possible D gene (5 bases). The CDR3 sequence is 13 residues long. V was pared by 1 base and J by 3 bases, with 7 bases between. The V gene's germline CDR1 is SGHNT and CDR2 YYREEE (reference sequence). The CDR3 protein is CASSLTGHTEAFF. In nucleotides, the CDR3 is TGTGCCAGCAGCTTGACGGGGCACACTGAAGCTTTCTTT.

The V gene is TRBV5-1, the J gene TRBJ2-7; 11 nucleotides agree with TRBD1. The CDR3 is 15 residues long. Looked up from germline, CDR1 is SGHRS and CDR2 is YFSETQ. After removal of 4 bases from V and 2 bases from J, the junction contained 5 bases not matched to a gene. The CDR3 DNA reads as TGCGCCAGCAGCCAAGGGACAGGGGGACCCTACGAGCAGTACTTC. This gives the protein CASSQGTGGPYEQYF.

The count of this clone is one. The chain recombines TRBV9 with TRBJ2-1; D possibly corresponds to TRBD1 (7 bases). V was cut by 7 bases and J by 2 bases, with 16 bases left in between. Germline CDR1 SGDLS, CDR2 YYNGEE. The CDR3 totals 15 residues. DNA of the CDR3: TGTGCCAGCGGGTGGAGGGACAGCACCTACAATGAGCAGTTCTTC. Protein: CASGWRDSTYNEQFF.

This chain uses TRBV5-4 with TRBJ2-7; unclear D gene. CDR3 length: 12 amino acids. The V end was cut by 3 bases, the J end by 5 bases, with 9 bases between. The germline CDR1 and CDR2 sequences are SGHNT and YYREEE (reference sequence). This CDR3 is CASSSLENEQYF. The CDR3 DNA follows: TGTGCCAGCAGCTCCTTAGAGAACGAGCAGTACTTC.

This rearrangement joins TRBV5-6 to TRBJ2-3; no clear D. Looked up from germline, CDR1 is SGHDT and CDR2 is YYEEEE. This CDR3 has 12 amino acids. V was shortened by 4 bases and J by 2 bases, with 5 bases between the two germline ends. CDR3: CASSESTDTQYF. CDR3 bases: TGTGCCAGCAGCGAGTCCACAGATACGCAGTATTTT. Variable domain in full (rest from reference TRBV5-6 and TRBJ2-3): DAGVTQSPTHLIKTRGQQVTLRCSPKSGHDTVSWYQQALGQGPQFIFQYYEEEERQRGNFPDRFSGHQFPNYSSELNVNALLLGDSALYLCASSESTDTQYFGPGTRLTVL.

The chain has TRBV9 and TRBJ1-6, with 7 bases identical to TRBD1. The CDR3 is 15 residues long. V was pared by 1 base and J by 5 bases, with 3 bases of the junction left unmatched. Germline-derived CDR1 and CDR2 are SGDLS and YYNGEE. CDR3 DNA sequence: TGTGCCAGCAGCGTAAGGGGGACAGATAATTCACCCCTCCACTTT. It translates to CASSVRGTDNSPLHF.